The 19 T cell receptor beta chains below were found in one sample sequenced in a study of technical replicates of blood from several donors listed by TCRdb under 2017. Libraries were built with the immunoSEQ multiplex PCR assay. TCRdb stores this immuneACCESS table with in-frame sequences only. Part of the clones is absent; in the studies checked, under half of the shortfall reflects unresolved V genes, and no reason is known for the rest. The sample table shows 65,000 to 95,000 clones, and approximately 97% are seen once. Roughly 0.3% of the sample is taken by the ten largest. Sequenced: T cells isolated from PBMCs. The receptors come from a human donor in good health.

The chain has TRBV9 and TRBJ2-1; 10 bases match TRBD2. Germline-derived CDR1 and CDR2 are SGDLS and YYNGEE. V lost 3 bases to trimming and J lost 7 bases; unmatched junction nucleotides: 10. The CDR3 is made up of 16 amino acids. CDR3 region: CASSGDKLAGLNEQFF. DNA of the CDR3: TGTGCCAGCAGCGGGGATAAACTAGCGGGGTTGAATGAGCAGTTCTTC.

The sample holds a few counts of this clone. CDR3 in DNA: TGTGCCAGCACTCCGACTATAGGGAACACTGAAGCTTTCTTT. Translation: CASTPTIGNTEAFF. The V gene is TRBV28, the J gene TRBJ1-1; D is unresolved. CDR1 MDHEN and CDR2 SYDVKM come from the germline V gene. The germline V and J ends were trimmed by 7 bases and 1 base, with 13 bases remaining between them. The CDR3 totals 14 residues.

The chain employs TRBV28 and TRBJ1-4, with TRBD1 identical over 8 bases. CDR1 and CDR2 from the germline V gene are MDHEN and SYDVKM. The V and J ends lost 6 bases and 0 bases, in that order; junction bases with no gene match: 12. The CDR3 is 18 residues long. CDR3 amino acids: CASSIGQGPATTNEKLFF. DNA of the CDR3: TGTGCCAGCAGCATCGGACAGGGCCCCGCTACAACTAATGAAAAACTGTTTTTT.

This clone was counted a single time. The gene calls are TRBV7-2 and TRBJ2-7, with TRBD1 identical over 9 bases. Unmatched junction bases numbered 6, after V lost 2 bases and J lost 4 bases. The CDR3 covers 15 residues. Germline CDR1 reads SGHTA; CDR2 reads FQGNSA. CDR3 in amino acids: CASSLYRQGVYEQYF. In DNA, the CDR3 is TGTGCCAGCAGCTTATACCGACAGGGGGTATACGAGCAGTACTTC.

The chain joins TRBV13 to TRBJ2-7; possible D gene TRBD2, 5 bases. CDR3 length: 14 residues. Trimming cost V 0 bases and J 4 bases, with 10 bases left between them. Germline V CDR1 and CDR2: PRHDT, FYEKMQ (reference sequence). The CDR3 DNA is TGTGCCAGCAGCTTAGGCCTGGGAGATTACGAGCAGTACTTC. It codes for CASSLGLGDYEQYF.

The genes are TRBV27 and TRBJ2-7; the D is unclear. Germline CDR1 and CDR2: MNHEY and SMNVEV (reference sequence). There are 13 residues in the CDR3. V gave up 3 bases and J gave up 1 base, with 7 bases separating them. The CDR3 loop reads CASSFADSYEQYF. DNA for the CDR3: TGTGCCAGCAGTTTCGCAGATTCCTACGAGCAGTACTTC.

The chain is built from TRBV28 and TRBJ2-7, with D tentatively TRBD2 (5 bases). Trimming took 3 bases from V and 0 from J, leaving 9 bases between them. Germline V gene data show CDR1 as MDHEN and CDR2 as SYDVKM. The CDR3 is 14 amino acids. The CDR3 spells CASSFVGSSYEQYF. The CDR3 DNA reads TGTGCCAGCAGTTTCGTGGGGAGCTCCTACGAGCAGTACTTC.

The gene calls are TRBV10-3 and TRBJ2-3, with TRBD1 matching 7 bases. This CDR3 region has 15 residues. Trimming cost V 3 bases and J 2 bases; bases outside gene matches: 5. Germline CDR1 is ENHRY and CDR2 is SYGVKD. CDR3 nucleotide sequence: TGTGCCATCAGTGACCCGGGACAGACCACAGATACGCAGTATTTT. It yields the protein CAISDPGQTTDTQYF.

This chain links TRBV15 with TRBJ2-2; D remains unclear. The CDR3 loop spans 14 amino acids. Trimming cost V 1 base and J 5 bases, with 8 bases left between them. In germline, CDR1 is LNHNV, CDR2 YYDKDF (reference sequence). Here the CDR3 reads CATSRVFSTGELFF. The CDR3 DNA reads as TGTGCCACCAGCAGAGTTTTTTCGACCGGGGAGCTGTTTTTT. The full variable domain, in which reference TRBV15 and TRBJ2-2 provide the parts outside the CDR3, is DAMVIQNPRYQVTQFGKPVTLSCSQTLNHNVMYWYQQKSSQAPKLLFHYYDKDFNNEADTPDNFQSRRPNTSFCFLDIRSPGLGDTAMYLCATSRVFSTGELFFGEGSRLTVL.

The chain uses TRBV7-8 and TRBJ2-3, with 9 positions matching TRBD2. This CDR3 is built from 14 residues. CDR1 and CDR2 (germline): SGHVS, FQNEAQ. Trimming cost V 3 bases and J 4 bases; bases outside gene matches: 2. The CDR3 DNA reads as TGTGCCAGCAGCTTTAGCGGGAGCGCAGATACGCAGTATTTT. It is translated as CASSFSGSADTQYF.

V is TRBV5-1 and J is TRBJ2-3; D may be TRBD1 (5 bases). CDR3 length: 14 residues. The germline V gene has CDR1 SGHRS and CDR2 YFSETQ. Deletions cut 4 bases from V and 3 bases from J, with 12 bases between. The CDR3: CASSPVAGTDTQYF. Here the CDR3 DNA reads TGCGCCAGCAGCCCGGTCGCAGGGACAGATACGCAGTATTTT.

The CDR3 region has the DNA TGTGCCAGCACCAAGGGGGCTGTGGCCTACGAGCAGTACTTC. This gives the protein CASTKGAVAYEQYF. The chain combines TRBV2 with TRBJ2-7, with TRBD1 matching over 7 bases. Trimming removed 7 bases from V and 2 bases from J; junction bases left unmatched: 8. There are 14 residues in the CDR3. CDR1 SNHLY and CDR2 FYNNEI come from the germline V gene.

J is TRBJ2-1 and V is TRBV7-3; D remains ambiguous. The CDR3 sequence is 11 residues long. Germline CDR1 reads SGHTA; CDR2 reads FQGTGA. V lost 6 bases, J lost 10 bases, and 10 bases lay in between. The CDR3 is CASSSGWEQFF. The CDR3 nucleotides are TGTGCCAGCAGTTCCGGTTGGGAGCAGTTCTTC.

J is TRBJ2-1 and V is TRBV2, with 13 bases lining up with TRBD2. The germline V gene encodes CDR1 SNHLY and CDR2 FYNNEI. The junction had 4 bases not matched to a gene; V was cut back by 7 bases and J by 7 bases. The CDR3 contains 14 residues. The CDR3 sequence: CASTGTSGTNEQFF. DNA for the CDR3: TGTGCCAGCACCGGGACTAGCGGGACTAATGAGCAGTTCTTC.

The rearrangement links TRBV2 to TRBJ2-3, with D unclear. V lost 5 bases and J 3 bases, leaving 12 bases between the germline ends. Germline V CDR1 and CDR2: SNHLY, FYNNEI. The length of the CDR3 is 14 residues. DNA for the CDR3: TGTGCCAGCAGTATGGGCAGGATGACAGATACGCAGTATTTT. Its protein product is CASSMGRMTDTQYF.

The chain recombines TRBV6-1 with TRBJ1-1, with TRBD1 as a possible D gene (5 bases). This CDR3 comprises 16 residues. Per the germline V gene, CDR1 is MNHNS and CDR2 is SASEGT. Trimming stripped 3 bases from V and 2 bases from J, with 16 bases between. Here the CDR3 DNA reads TGTGCCAGCAGTGACAAACCAGACACAGGTAACACTGAAGCTTTCTTT. It translates to CASSDKPDTGNTEAFF.

This clone was seen just once. The chain couples TRBV2 to TRBJ2-2, with D maybe TRBD2 (5 bases). The CDR3 length is 15 residues. Germline V gives CDR1 SNHLY, CDR2 FYNNEI. Trimming removed 8 bases from V and 4 bases from J, with 17 bases in between. CDR3 in amino acids: CASRSLGESTGELFF. DNA for the CDR3: TGTGCCAGCCGTTCTCTCGGGGAGAGCACCGGGGAGCTGTTTTTT.

CDR3 nucleotides: TGTGCCAGCAGCTTAACCGGGACAGGCTATGGCTACACCTTC. Translation gives CASSLTGTGYGYTF. This chain uses TRBV7-3 with TRBJ1-2; 8 nucleotides align to TRBD1. The germline gives CDR1 SGHTA, CDR2 FQGTGA. J gave up 4 bases and V 0 bases, and 1 base lay outside the gene matches. CDR3 length equals 14 residues.

The chain has TRBV7-3 and TRBJ2-7; 10 bases fit TRBD1. V was clipped by 4 bases and J by 4 bases; unmatched bases: 10. CDR1 and CDR2 from the germline V gene are SGHTA and FQGTGA. There are 16 residues in the CDR3. This CDR3 is CASSSQTGTGAYEQYF. The CDR3 nucleotides read TGTGCCAGCAGCTCTCAAACCGGGACAGGGGCATACGAGCAGTACTTC.